Sequencing of this TCR beta chain was carried out in a study of blood T cells in healthy people across ages. In this sample, this clonotype turned up a few times. Its antigen is not identified. A sample-barcoded 5' primer and a J-beta primer mix were used in a second PCR of roughly 7 to 12 cycles. Each CDR3 protein is one row after TCRdb ran MiXCR on the 5' RACE reads. Altogether about 1.6 million distinct CDR3 sequences are present, 34% being singletons, with the ten largest covering 11%. V lost 3 bases, J lost 2 bases, and 8 bases stayed unmatched. Germline V gene data show CDR1 as MNHNS and CDR2 as SASEGT. This CDR3 spans 16 amino acids. Findings and caveats of the study: Getting older went along with TCR beta diversity per million T cells dropping roughly linearly.

Total RNA extracted from each sample amounted to at least 5.5 micrograms. The gene calls are TRBV6-1 and TRBJ2-3, with TRBD2 matching 7 bases. The sequence derives from a woman under 40 in good health. The sequenced sample was blood. The CDR3 reads CASSDLAAPYTDTQYF. CDR3 coding DNA: TGTGCCAGCAGTGACCTAGCGGCGCCGTACACAGATACGCAGTATTTT.